The T cell receptor (beta chain) described here comes from a study of T-cell memory formation after mild COVID-19. Findings and limits, study-wide: Contracting CD4+ clones sat mainly in CM and EM; CD8+ in EMRA.

This clonotype was picked up many times. Its specificity is not known. Trimming removed 1 base from V and 3 bases from J, with 16 bases in between. The CDR3 runs 15 residues. Germline CDR1 DFQATT, CDR2 SNEGSKA (reference sequence). TCRdb reprocessed the 5' RACE reads with MiXCR, giving one entry per CDR3 protein. The data show 100,000 to 150,000 distinct CDR3 sequences, less than 6.5% seen once. This receptor was identified in an adult woman who had mild COVID-19 (a few samples of this study predate the infection). Cell type and time point are not known. This chain connects TRBV20-1 to TRBJ2-7; D is perhaps TRBD1 or TRBD2 (6 bases each). Sequenced material: PBMCs or a T cell subset sorted from them (not recorded which). The CDR3 reads CSARGGRGLGYEQYF. The CDR3 coding sequence is TGCAGTGCTAGAGGGGGACGGGGGCTCGGCTACGAGCAGTACTTC.